The T cell receptor (beta chain) under discussion was sequenced for a study of T cell repertoires in cytomegalovirus infection. Study information: The study used recently identified HLA-C-restricted and well-studied HLA-B-restricted CMV epitopes. CMV infection and matching HLA type were both indicated by public TCR beta signatures.

TCRdb called the reads again in MiXCR, with one record for every CDR3 protein. Of 640,000 or so distinct CDR3 sequences listed, about 30% are singletons. The CDR3 spans 14 residues. The V gene's germline CDR1 is DFQATT and CDR2 SNEGSKA (reference sequence). The V end lost 0 bases, the J end lost 6 bases, and 12 bases lay between the germline ends. Study-wide findings and caveats: The ex vivo response was dominated by HLA-C-restricted CMV-specific TCR beta clonotypes. CMV carriers with the relevant HLA were identified by cumulative public TCR beta family frequency.

Concerning this clonotype itself: Its antigen remains unidentified.

The sequencing used cultured PBMCs, collected from culture after CMV antigen stimulation. This receptor was identified in a human donor in good health (CMV status not recorded). Some clones in this sample may be carry-over from other donors' samples. The V call is TRBV20-1, the J call TRBJ2-4, with D unclear. Here the CDR3 reads CSARDTTDPNIQYF. The CDR3 coding sequence is TGCAGTGCTAGAGATACAACGGACCCAAACATTCAGTACTTC.